These 26 T cell receptor beta chains came from one sample sequenced in a study of CD8 T cells in ankylosing spondylitis. Regarding the study as a whole: Among TCR beta sequences, a motif of fewer than 10 highly homologous variants appeared characteristic of ankylosing spondylitis blood.

From the 5' RACE reads, TCRdb called clonotypes with MiXCR, one entry per CDR3 protein. In the table there are 350,000 to 550,000 distinct CDR3 sequences, roughly 25% of which are singletons. Which antigens these TCRs recognize remains unknown. The sequencing sample was made of blood, either unsorted or a sorted T cell fraction (not recorded which). Receptors were obtained from a male donor with ankylosing spondylitis.

The V gene is TRBV12-3 or TRBV12-4, the J gene TRBJ1-4; no reliable D call. V shed 3 bases and J shed 1 base, with 9 bases lying between them. This CDR3 has 15 amino acids. Here the CDR3 DNA reads TGTGCCAGCAGTTTGGCCCAGAAAACTAATGAAAAACTGTTTTTT. It yields the protein CASSLAQKTNEKLFF.

This clonotype has a handful of counts. V is TRBV15 and J is TRBJ2-5, with D hard to call. Trimming pared 0 bases from V and 5 bases from J, leaving 19 bases between. CDR3 size: 17 residues. Germline CDR1 and CDR2: LNHNV and YYDKDF (reference sequence). CDR3 in amino acids: CATSRDYGVTRVETQYF. The CDR3, as DNA: TGTGCCACCAGCAGAGATTACGGCGTTACGAGAGTGGAGACCCAGTACTTC.

This clonotype was observed a few times. The gene calls are TRBV11-2 and TRBJ2-7, with 10 bases lining up with TRBD2. The trim removed 8 bases at V and 7 bases at J, leaving 14 bases unmatched. CDR1 and CDR2 (germline): SGHAT, FQNNGV. This CDR3 region has 15 residues. CDR3 nucleotide sequence: TGTGCCAGCGTTCCAATAGCGGGAGGCCGAGGGGAGCAGTACTTC. The encoded protein is CASVPIAGGRGEQYF.

This clonotype has a count of ten or more. This chain uses TRBV2 with TRBJ1-5; TRBD1 might be the D (5 bases). V lost 6 bases to trimming and J lost 5 bases, with 11 bases between them. This CDR3 spans 13 amino acids. The germline V gene encodes CDR1 SNHLY and CDR2 FYNNEI. In nucleotides, the CDR3 is TGTGCCAGCAGGACAGAGGTTGATCAGCCCCAGCATTTT. This encodes CASRTEVDQPQHF.

This clonotype was seen a handful of times. The rearrangement links TRBV5-1 to TRBJ2-1, with 10 bases lining up with TRBD1. J was trimmed by 0 bases and V by 0 bases; bases with no gene match: 9. CDR3 size: 19 residues. CDR1 is SGHRS, CDR2 YFSETQ, per germline. CDR3 residues: CASSLEGTGARSSYNEQFF. The CDR3 nucleotides are TGCGCCAGCAGCTTGGAAGGGACAGGGGCCCGTAGCTCCTACAATGAGCAGTTCTTC.

This clonotype was seen only a few times. V gene TRBV27 combines with J gene TRBJ1-4; TRBD1 agrees at 8 bases. V shed 3 bases, J shed 4 bases, and the junction held 4 bases outside the gene matches. The CDR3 length is 15 residues. From germline, CDR1 is MNHEY and CDR2 SMNVEV (reference sequence). The CDR3 DNA sequence: TGTGCCAGCAGTTTCCACAGGGGGAATAATGAAAAACTGTTTTTT. It specifies CASSFHRGNNEKLFF.

This chain joins TRBV7-8 and TRBJ1-3; 7 nucleotides align to TRBD1. This CDR3 is 13 amino acids long. Germline CDR1 reads SGHVS; CDR2 reads FQNEAQ. V dropped 2 bases and J dropped 7; count of bases not matched to a gene: 2. CDR3 nucleotide sequence: TGTGCCAGCAGCTTATCACAGGGGAACACCATATATTTT. Translation gives CASSLSQGNTIYF.

The chain employs TRBV30 and TRBJ2-3; D remains ambiguous. The CDR3 runs 13 residues. Trimming took 0 bases from V and 6 from J, leaving 10 bases between them. CDR1 and CDR2 (germline): GTSNPN, SVGIG (reference sequence). The CDR3 here is CAWSVNLWDTQYF. CDR3 coding DNA: TGTGCCTGGAGTGTAAACCTGTGGGATACGCAGTATTTT.

The chain recombines TRBV27 with TRBJ2-1, with D possibly matching TRBD1 (6 bases). Germline CDR1 MNHEY, CDR2 SMNVEV (reference sequence). V was pared by 5 bases and J by 6 bases, with 17 bases between. CDR3 length: 15 amino acids. DNA for the CDR3: TGTGCCAGCAGTACTATCGTAACAGGGATCAATGAGCAGTTCTTC. Its protein product is CASSTIVTGINEQFF.

This clonotype was seen more than once but under ten times. The chain uses TRBV7-2 and TRBJ2-3; D unresolved. Germline V gives CDR1 SGHTA, CDR2 FQGNSA. V lost 10 bases and J lost 4, with 9 bases in between. The CDR3 extends over 11 amino acids. CDR3: CATVEADTQYF. The CDR3 nucleotides read TGTGCCACTGTAGAGGCAGATACGCAGTATTTT.

This clonotype was picked up a small number of times. The rearrangement uses TRBV5-5 and TRBJ2-7; 10 bases line up with TRBD2. Germline V gene sequence: CDR1 SGHKS, CDR2 YYEKEE (reference sequence). After removal of 3 bases from V and 3 bases from J, the junction contained 0 bases not matched to a gene. The CDR3 is made up of 13 amino acids. The CDR3 protein is CASSSSGSYEQYV. The CDR3 DNA reads as TGTGCCAGCAGCTCTAGCGGGAGCTACGAGCAGTACGTC.

The genes are TRBV20-1 and TRBJ2-1, with 11 positions matching TRBD1. V gave up 6 bases and J gave up 8 bases; unmatched junction bases: 6. The CDR3 covers 13 residues. CDR1 and CDR2 from the germline V gene are DFQATT and SNEGSKA (reference sequence). CDR3 DNA: TGCAGTGCGCCCCGGGACAGGGGGTATGAGCAGTTCTTC. Its translation: CSAPRDRGYEQFF.

The V gene is TRBV29-1, the J gene TRBJ1-4; 8 bases map to TRBD1. J lost 8 bases, V lost 6 bases, and 5 bases had no gene match. Germline-derived CDR1 and CDR2 are SQVTM and ANQGSEA. The CDR3 extends over 12 amino acids. This chain's CDR3 is CSVGQGAEKLFF. The CDR3 DNA sequence: TGCAGCGTGGGGCAGGGGGCGGAAAAACTGTTTTTT.

The V gene is TRBV7-8, the J gene TRBJ2-5; 7 nucleotides align to TRBD1. CDR1 and CDR2 (germline): SGHVS, FQNEAQ. This CDR3 has 15 residues. The V gene end was trimmed by 0 bases and the J gene end by 5 bases; junction bases not matched to a gene: 6. The CDR3 DNA is TGTGCCAGCAGCTTAGCTTCCCCACAGGGGGAGACCCAGTACTTC. Translation: CASSLASPQGETQYF. Variable domain in full (rest from reference TRBV7-8 and TRBJ2-5): GAGVSQSPRYKVAKRGQDVALRCDPISGHVSLFWYQQALGQGPEFLTYFQNEAQLDKSGLPSDRFFAERPEGSVSTLKIQRTQQEDSAVYLCASSLASPQGETQYFGPGTRLLVL.

The chain joins TRBV18 to TRBJ1-4; possible D gene TRBD1, 6 bases. The germline gives CDR1 KGHSH, CDR2 LQKENI. Between the trimmed V and J ends, which lost 4 bases and 6 bases, there was a span of 9 bases. CDR3 length equals 13 residues. The CDR3 region is CASSRDKDEKLFF. CDR3 DNA sequence: TGTGCCAGCTCACGGGACAAGGATGAAAAACTGTTTTTT.

This clonotype was counted between two and nine times. The CDR3 protein is CASSTTSVESNEQFF. CDR3 sequence (DNA): TGCGCCAGCTCCACGACTAGCGTCGAATCCAATGAGCAGTTCTTC. J is TRBJ2-1 and V is TRBV5-1; 8 bases are a match to TRBD2. This CDR3 is built from 15 residues. The germline CDR1 and CDR2 sequences are SGHRS and YFSETQ. Trimming cost V 7 bases and J 6 bases; bases outside gene matches: 12.

The chain links TRBV30 to TRBJ2-7, with D unclear. Trimming stripped 3 bases from V and 3 bases from J, with 12 bases between. The germline V gene encodes CDR1 GTSNPN and CDR2 SVGIG (reference sequence). The CDR3 is 13 residues long. CDR3 bases: TGTGCCTGGAGAGAAGGGCCGTACTACGAGCAGTACTTC. Translated: CAWREGPYYEQYF.

This clonotype has just a few counts. The chain carries TRBV28 and TRBJ1-6, with 9 nucleotides matching TRBD1. V lost 2 bases, J lost 9 bases, and 2 bases stayed unmatched. The CDR3 extends over 14 amino acids. Germline assignment: CDR1 MDHEN and CDR2 SYDVKM. The CDR3 reads CASSLGQGSSPLHF. CDR3 coding DNA: TGTGCCAGCAGTTTAGGACAGGGGTCTTCACCCCTCCACTTT.

This chain joins TRBV11-2 and TRBJ2-3; D is unclear. From germline, CDR1 is SGHAT and CDR2 FQNNGV. V was shortened by 2 bases and J by 0 bases, with 9 bases between the two germline ends. The CDR3 covers 15 residues. CDR3: CASSLLQTSTDTQYF. In nucleotides, the CDR3 is TGTGCCAGCAGCTTACTCCAGACTAGCACAGATACGCAGTATTTT.

J is TRBJ2-7 and V is TRBV7-2, with 8 bases identical to TRBD2. Germline V gene data show CDR1 as SGHTA and CDR2 as FQGNSA. J lost 3 bases, V lost 2 bases, and 9 bases had no gene match. The CDR3 totals 16 residues. The CDR3 DNA reads as TGTGCCAGCAGCTTACCATATAGCGGGAATGTCTACGAGCAGTACTTC. Translating it yields CASSLPYSGNVYEQYF.

The chain recombines TRBV20-1 with TRBJ2-1; D is uncertain. V dropped 4 bases and J dropped 12 bases, with 10 bases sitting between them. The CDR3 has 10 amino acids. Germline loops: CDR1 DFQATT, CDR2 SNEGSKA (reference sequence). CDR3 bases: TGCAGTGCTACCTCGGATTCGCAGTTCTTC. Protein sequence: CSATSDSQFF.

This clonotype showed up just a few times. The gene calls are TRBV5-1 and TRBJ2-3, with no clear D. CDR1 and CDR2 (germline): SGHRS, YFSETQ. Trimming cost V 1 base and J 2 bases, with 5 bases left between them. The CDR3 consists of 13 residues. CDR3 coding DNA: TGCGCCAGCAGCTTGCGAACCACAGATACGCAGTATTTT. Translation gives CASSLRTTDTQYF.

This chain joins TRBV12-3 or TRBV12-4 and TRBJ2-7, with 9 bases that match TRBD2. This CDR3 has 11 amino acids. The CDR3 is CASSTGTSPLV. CDR3 DNA sequence: TGTGCCAGCAGTACAGGGACTAGCCCTCTCGTC.

CDR3 in DNA: TGTGCCAGCAGTTTTTCGTGGGACTCTCGCACAGATACGCAGTATTTT. Encoded protein: CASSFSWDSRTDTQYF. The chain recombines TRBV28 with TRBJ2-3; maybe TRBD2 (6 bases). CDR1 is MDHEN and CDR2 is SYDVKM in the germline V gene. This CDR3 has 16 amino acids. V was trimmed by 3 bases and J by 1 base, leaving 14 bases between them.

The V and J genes are TRBV9 and TRBJ1-1; D uncertain. Germline assignment: CDR1 SGDLS and CDR2 YYNGEE. Trimming cost V 0 bases and J 0 bases, with 9 bases left between them. CDR3 length equals 15 residues. CDR3 loop: CASSVVGNVNTEAFF. The CDR3 nucleotides read TGTGCCAGCAGCGTAGTCGGTAACGTGAACACTGAAGCTTTCTTT.

In this sample, this clonotype turned up a few times. This chain joins TRBV19 and TRBJ2-2; D may match TRBD1 or TRBD2 (5 bases each). CDR1 LNHDA and CDR2 SQIVND come from the germline V gene (reference sequence). Trimming stripped 5 bases from V and 4 bases from J, with 17 bases between. The CDR3 totals 16 residues. For the CDR3, the DNA is TGTGCCAGTAGTCCTCCGCGACAGCGGATCACCGGGGAGCTGTTTTTT. Amino acid sequence: CASSPPRQRITGELFF.